These T cell receptor beta chains were read from a single sample in a study of blood T cell repertoires in COVID-19. Profiled with immunoSEQ multiplex PCR; TCRdb holds only in-frame clones, not every one. The profile shows about 87,000 clones, about 80% of them singletons. The material sequenced was peripheral blood. The receptor set was obtained from a woman in her 70s with acute or convalescent COVID-19. Both conserved end residues are part of each CDR3. D genes are given only for firm matches. Some rows mark clone size as missing; the rest say once, few, many or name a class of expanded clone.

TRBD1	TRBV7-9	TRBJ2-4	few	TGTGCCAGCAGCCGACCGGACAGGCCGAACATTCAGTACTTC	CASSRPDRPNIQYF
TRBD1	TRBV2	TRBJ2-7	-	TGTGCCAGCACCCGACCGGGACAGGGGTCCCACGAGCAGTACTTC	CASTRPGQGSHEQYF
TRBD1	TRBV28	TRBJ1-1	-	TGTGCCAGCAGCCCCGGACAGGGGAACACTGAAGCTTTCTTT	CASSPGQGNTEAFF
-	TRBV11-3	TRBJ1-6	-	TGTGCCAGCAGCTTAGAGACAGAGAGCTCCTATAATTCACCCCTCCACTTT	CASSLETESSYNSPLHF
-	TRBV18	TRBJ1-5	once	TGTGCCAGCTCACCGGACAGTAATCAGCCCCAGCATTTT	CASSPDSNQPQHF
-	TRBV11-3	TRBJ2-7	-	TGTGCCAGCAGCTCGACTGCCGAGCAGTACTTC	CASSSTAEQYF
-	TRBV5-5	TRBJ1-1	-	TGTGCCAGCAGCATTACAGCCAAGACTGAAGCTTTCTTT	CASSITAKTEAFF
-	TRBV6-1	TRBJ1-3	-	TGTGCCAGCCGAGGTACAACCTCTGGAAACACCATATATTTT	CASRGTTSGNTIYF
-	TRBV15	TRBJ1-5	-	TGTGCCACCAGCAGGGAGAATCAGCCCCAGCATTTT	CATSRENQPQHF
-	TRBV15	TRBJ1-5	-	TGTGCCACCAGCGGGGGCGGGTCTAGCAATCAGCCCCAGCATTTT	CATSGGGSSNQPQHF